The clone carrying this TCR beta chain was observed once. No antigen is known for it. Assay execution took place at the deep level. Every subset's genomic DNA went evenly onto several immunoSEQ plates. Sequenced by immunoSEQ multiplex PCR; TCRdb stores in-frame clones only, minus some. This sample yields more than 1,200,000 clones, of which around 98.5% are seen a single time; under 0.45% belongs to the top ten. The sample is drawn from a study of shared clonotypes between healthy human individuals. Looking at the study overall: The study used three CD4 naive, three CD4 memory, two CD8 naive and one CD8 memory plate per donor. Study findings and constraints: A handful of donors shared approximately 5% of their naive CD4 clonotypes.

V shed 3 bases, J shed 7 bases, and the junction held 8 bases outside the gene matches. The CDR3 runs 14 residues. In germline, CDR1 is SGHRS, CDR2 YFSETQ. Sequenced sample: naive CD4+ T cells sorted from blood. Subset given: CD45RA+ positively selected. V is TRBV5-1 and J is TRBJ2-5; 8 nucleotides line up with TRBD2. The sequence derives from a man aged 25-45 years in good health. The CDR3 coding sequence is TGCGCCAGCAGCTCGAGAGCGGGAGATGGGACCCAGTACTTC. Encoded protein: CASSSRAGDGTQYF.